The 20 T cell receptor beta chains below were found in one sample sequenced in a study of blood T cell repertoires in COVID-19. Generated by immunoSEQ multiplex PCR, the TCRdb table keeps only in-frame clones and is missing some. The sample yields about 350,000 clones, 87% seen once. The source material was peripheral blood. The receptors come from a man aged 25-45 years with COVID-19, enrolled during active disease.

The CDR3, as DNA: TGTGCCAGTAGTATACGCAGGGGTAGTGAGACCCAGTACTTC. Amino acids: CASSIRRGSETQYF. The rearrangement links TRBV19 to TRBJ2-5; a possible D gene is TRBD1 (6 bases). CDR3 length equals 14 residues. Trimming shortened V by 2 bases and J by 5 bases, and 12 bases separated the two germline ends. Germline loops: CDR1 LNHDA, CDR2 SQIVND (reference sequence).

The chain links TRBV9 to TRBJ2-3; possible D gene TRBD2, 5 bases. Deletions cut 0 bases from V and 0 bases from J, with 8 bases between. CDR3 length equals 15 residues. Germline assignment: CDR1 SGDLS and CDR2 YYNGEE. The CDR3 loop is CASSVVSGSTDTQYF. The CDR3, as DNA: TGTGCCAGCAGCGTAGTAAGCGGCAGCACAGATACGCAGTATTTT. The full variable domain, rest sourced from reference TRBV9 and TRBJ2-3, is DSGVTQTPKHLITATGQRVTLRCSPRSGDLSVYWYQQSLDQGLQFLIQYYNGEERAKGNILERFSAQQFPDLHSELNLSSLELGDSALYFCASSVVSGSTDTQYFGPGTRLTVL.

J is TRBJ2-7 and V is TRBV7-2; 7 bases line up with TRBD1. The junction had 9 bases not matched to a gene; V was cut back by 5 bases and J by 2 bases. CDR1 and CDR2 (germline): SGHTA, FQGNSA. The CDR3 loop spans 15 amino acids. CDR3 coding DNA: TGTGCCAGCAGCCTCTCCCCAGGGGGACCCTACGAGCAGTACTTC. Protein product: CASSLSPGGPYEQYF.

For the CDR3, the DNA is TGTGCCAGCAGCCCAGGGGCTGGGAACCCCTCTGGAAACACCATATATTTT. This sequence encodes CASSPGAGNPSGNTIYF. V and J are TRBV11-3 and TRBJ1-3, with D perhaps matching TRBD1 (6 bases). CDR3 length: 17 residues. CDR1 is SGHNT and CDR2 is YENEEA in the germline V gene. V shed 5 bases and J shed 0 bases, with 17 bases lying between them.

V usage is TRBV6-5 and J usage is TRBJ2-1, with TRBD1 identical over 7 bases. The CDR3 extends over 16 amino acids. J lost 7 bases, V lost 6 bases, and 15 bases had no gene match. Germline V gene sequence: CDR1 MNHEY, CDR2 SVGAGI. The CDR3 DNA is TGTGCCAGCAGCTACCGGAGACACAGACAGGGAAATGAGCAGTTCTTC. Protein product: CASSYRRHRQGNEQFF.

This chain connects TRBV7-9 to TRBJ2-2, with 9 bases fitting TRBD1. The CDR3 consists of 15 residues. Germline V lookup: CDR1 SEHNR, CDR2 FQNEAQ (reference sequence). V was clipped by 4 bases and J by 5 bases; unmatched bases: 5. The CDR3 coding sequence is TGTGCCAGCAGCTATTCCGGGACAGGGACCGGGGAGCTGTTTTTT. Protein: CASSYSGTGTGELFF. Together with reference TRBV7-9 and TRBJ2-2, the CDR3 gives the full variable domain: DTGVSQNPRHKITKRGQNVTFRCDPISEHNRLYWYRQTLGQGPEFLTYFQNEAQLEKSRLLSDRFSAERPKGSFSTLEIQRTEQGDSAMYLCASSYSGTGTGELFFGEGSRLTVL.

The V call is TRBV20-1, the J call TRBJ2-2; weak D call: TRBD1 (6 bases). CDR3 length equals 14 residues. Germline-derived CDR1 and CDR2 are DFQATT and SNEGSKA (reference sequence). Trimming removed 3 bases from V and 9 bases from J, with 17 bases in between. The CDR3 DNA reads as TGCAGTGCTAGTCAGGACAGAATCTACCGGGAGCTGTTTTTT. It is translated as CSASQDRIYRELFF.

The gene calls are TRBV6-6 and TRBJ2-7, with a possible D match to TRBD2 (5 bases). Per the germline V gene, CDR1 is MNHNY and CDR2 is SVGAGI (reference sequence). CDR3 length: 14 amino acids. V lost 0 bases and J 3 bases, leaving 9 bases between the germline ends. DNA of the CDR3: TGTGCCAGCAGTTACTCGGACGGACTCTACGAGCAGTACTTC. Residues: CASSYSDGLYEQYF.

This clone was found once. The chain combines TRBV7-8 with TRBJ2-7, with TRBD1 matching over 9 bases. CDR3 size: 15 residues. J gave up 4 bases and V 5 bases, and 9 bases lay outside the gene matches. Germline values: CDR1 SGHVS, CDR2 FQNEAQ. The CDR3 DNA sequence: TGTGCCAGCAGCGCGAGGGGACAGGGTTGGTACGAGCAGTACTTC. Its protein product is CASSARGQGWYEQYF.

The CDR3 is CASSYSPTDRYGYTF. The CDR3 bases are TGTGCCAGCAGTTACTCCCCCACAGATCGCTATGGCTACACCTTC. The gene calls are TRBV6-5 and TRBJ1-2, with no clear D. Germline V gives CDR1 MNHEY, CDR2 SVGAGI. The CDR3 runs 15 residues. The V gene lost 0 bases and the J gene lost 4 bases, with 12 bases spanning the gap.

In DNA, the CDR3 is TGTGCCACCAGTGGCCAGGGTATGAACACCGGGGAGCTGTTTTTT. It translates to CATSGQGMNTGELFF. The rearrangement links TRBV24-1 to TRBJ2-2; a weak D match, TRBD1 (5 bases). The CDR3 is made up of 15 amino acids. Between the trimmed V and J ends, which lost 5 bases and 1 base, there was a span of 10 bases. The V gene's germline CDR1 is KGHDR and CDR2 SFDVKD.

The chain has TRBV6-2 or TRBV6-3 and TRBJ1-2, with TRBD1 matching over 10 bases. CDR3 length: 15 amino acids. The J segment lost 4 bases and the V segment lost 4 bases, leaving 6 bases of the junction unmatched. Germline-derived CDR1 and CDR2 are MNHEY and SVGEGT. This CDR3 is CASSSWTGGTYGYTF. DNA of the CDR3: TGTGCCAGCAGTTCATGGACAGGGGGGACCTATGGCTACACCTTC.

This clone showed up just once. This chain links TRBV27 with TRBJ1-1; 8 positions agree with TRBD1. After removal of 5 bases from V and 5 bases from J, the junction contained 10 bases not matched to a gene. CDR1 and CDR2 from the germline V gene are MNHEY and SMNVEV (reference sequence). The CDR3 contains 15 residues. The CDR3 loop is CASSVRTGRRTEAFF. CDR3 coding DNA: TGTGCCAGCAGTGTGAGGACAGGGCGGCGAACTGAAGCTTTCTTT.

V is TRBV7-8 and J is TRBJ1-2, with 7 bases aligning to TRBD1. Unmatched junction bases numbered 8, after V lost 1 base and J lost 6 bases. Germline lookup yields CDR1 SGHVS and CDR2 FQNEAQ. There are 15 residues in the CDR3. In DNA, the CDR3 is TGTGCCAGCAGCTTAGGTGGGGGACAGAGAAATGGCTACACCTTC. As protein: CASSLGGGQRNGYTF.

This clone came up a few times. The chain is built from TRBV5-4 and TRBJ1-3; TRBD1 might be the D (5 bases). The germline gives CDR1 SGHNT, CDR2 YYREEE (reference sequence). The ends were cut back, 1 base at V and 0 bases at J, with 14 bases in the middle. This CDR3 contains 17 residues. CDR3 nucleotides: TGTGCCAGCAGCTTGACCTCCGGGGGGAGCTCTGGAAACACCATATATTTT. Its protein product is CASSLTSGGSSGNTIYF.

V gene TRBV6-6 combines with J gene TRBJ2-7, with 9 nucleotides matching TRBD1. There are 14 residues in the CDR3. J was trimmed by 5 bases and V by 3 bases; bases with no gene match: 5. The germline V gene has CDR1 MNHNY and CDR2 SVGAGI (reference sequence). The CDR3 region is CASSYSTGGNEQYF. The DNA for the CDR3 is TGTGCCAGCAGTTATTCGACAGGGGGGAACGAGCAGTACTTC.

The V gene is TRBV6-2 or TRBV6-3, the J gene TRBJ1-1, with 9 bases lining up with TRBD1. CDR1 and CDR2 (germline): MNHEY, SVGEGT. The CDR3 extends over 13 amino acids. With V trimmed by 6 bases and J by 4 bases, 3 bases remained unmatched. In DNA, the CDR3 is TGTGCCAGCAGCCAACAGGGGGCCACTGAAGCTTTCTTT. Translating it yields CASSQQGATEAFF.

This chain links TRBV7-9 with TRBJ1-1; D is unclear. V lost 5 bases and J 5 bases, leaving 18 bases between the germline ends. CDR1 SEHNR and CDR2 FQNEAQ come from the germline V gene (reference sequence). This CDR3 is built from 15 residues. As DNA, the CDR3 is TGTGCCAGCAGCCGACTCTTTGACGAAGGAACTGAAGCTTTCTTT. Its translation is CASSRLFDEGTEAFF.

The rearrangement joins TRBV10-1 to TRBJ1-1; TRBD1 is a possible D gene (6 bases). CDR3 length: 13 residues. V dropped 11 bases and J dropped 3 bases, with 16 bases sitting between them. CDR1 is WNHNN, CDR2 SYGVQD, per germline (reference sequence). In nucleotides, the CDR3 is TGCGCCGGCCCAACGCGGGGGCACACTGAAGCTTTCTTT. Its protein is CAGPTRGHTEAFF.

This chain links TRBV28 with TRBJ1-4; 10 bases line up with TRBD1. V dropped 5 bases and J dropped 7; count of bases not matched to a gene: 7. The CDR3 has 15 residues. Germline assignment: CDR1 MDHEN and CDR2 SYDVKM. The CDR3 region has the DNA TGTGCCAGCAGTCTGGGACAGGGGTATGGTGAAAAACTGTTTTTT. It specifies CASSLGQGYGEKLFF.